The clone carrying this T cell receptor (beta chain) was counted between two and nine times. The data are from a study of blood T cell repertoires in COVID-19. The data were produced by immunoSEQ multiplex PCR, yet TCRdb's version contains in-frame clones alone and is incomplete. The table has roughly 200,000 clones, around 80% seen once; the top ten hold around 2.8%. Material for sequencing was peripheral blood. The clonotype originates from a woman aged 80 or over with active or convalescent COVID-19.

The CDR3 DNA sequence: TGTGCCAGCTCACCGAGTTCAGGCGGAAACACCATATATTTT. This codes for CASSPSSGGNTIYF. The V call is TRBV18, the J call TRBJ1-3, with D uncertain. V was pared by 3 bases and J by 4 bases, with 10 bases between. Germline V CDR1 and CDR2: KGHSH, LQKENI. The CDR3 totals 14 residues.